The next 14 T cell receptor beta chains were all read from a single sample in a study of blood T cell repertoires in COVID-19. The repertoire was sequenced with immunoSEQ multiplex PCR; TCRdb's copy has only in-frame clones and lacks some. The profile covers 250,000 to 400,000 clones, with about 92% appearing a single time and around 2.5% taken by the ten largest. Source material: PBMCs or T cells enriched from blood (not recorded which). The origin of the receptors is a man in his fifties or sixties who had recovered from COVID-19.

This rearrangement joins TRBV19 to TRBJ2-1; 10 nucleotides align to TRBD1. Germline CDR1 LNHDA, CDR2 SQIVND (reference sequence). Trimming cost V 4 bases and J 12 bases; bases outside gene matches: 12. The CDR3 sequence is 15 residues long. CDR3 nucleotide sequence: TGTGCCAGTAGTACGTGGACAGGGGGGGGCGATGGGCAGTTCTTC. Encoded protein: CASSTWTGGGDGQFF.

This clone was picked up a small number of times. The DNA for the CDR3 is TGTGCCAGCAGGGACAGCCCCAATCAGCCCCAGCATTTT. It yields the protein CASRDSPNQPQHF. V gene TRBV6-5 combines with J gene TRBJ1-5, with D perhaps matching TRBD1 (6 bases). The length of the CDR3 is 13 residues. With 6 bases removed from V and 3 bases from J, the gap between germline ends came to 9 bases. Germline V gene sequence: CDR1 MNHEY, CDR2 SVGAGI.

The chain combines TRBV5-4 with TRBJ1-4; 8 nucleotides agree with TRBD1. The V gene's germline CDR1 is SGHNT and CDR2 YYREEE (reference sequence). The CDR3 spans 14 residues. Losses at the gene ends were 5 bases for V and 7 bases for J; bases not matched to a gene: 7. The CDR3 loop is CASSYQGAIEKLFF. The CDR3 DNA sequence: TGTGCCAGCAGTTATCAGGGGGCAATTGAAAAACTGTTTTTT.

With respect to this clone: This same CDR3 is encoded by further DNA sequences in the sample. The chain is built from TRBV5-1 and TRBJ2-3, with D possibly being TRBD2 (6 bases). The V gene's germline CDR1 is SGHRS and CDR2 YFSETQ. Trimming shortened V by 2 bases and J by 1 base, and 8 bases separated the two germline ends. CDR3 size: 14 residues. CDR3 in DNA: TGCGCCAGCAGCTTAGAGCGGGGCACAGATACGCAGTATTTT. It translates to CASSLERGTDTQYF. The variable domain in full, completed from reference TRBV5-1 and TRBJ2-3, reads KAGVTQTPRYLIKTRGQQVTLSCSPISGHRSVSWYQQTPGQGLQFLFEYFSETQRNKGNFPGRFSGRQFSNSRSEMNVSTLELGDSALYLCASSLERGTDTQYFGPGTRLTVL.

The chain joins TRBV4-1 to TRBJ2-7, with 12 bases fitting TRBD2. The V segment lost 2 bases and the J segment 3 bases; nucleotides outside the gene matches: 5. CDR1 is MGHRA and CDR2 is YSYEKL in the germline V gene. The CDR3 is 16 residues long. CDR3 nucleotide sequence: TGCGCCAGCAGCCAACGGGGACTAGCGGGTGGCTACGAGCAGTACTTC. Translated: CASSQRGLAGGYEQYF.

In DNA, the CDR3 is TGTGCCACCAGTAAGGGGGAAGGGGAGCAGTACTTC. This encodes CATSKGEGEQYF. V and J are TRBV24-1 and TRBJ2-7, with D possibly TRBD1 on 6 matching bases. The CDR3 runs 12 residues. Trimming took off 6 bases at V and 7 bases at J, with 12 bases between the two ends. CDR1 KGHDR and CDR2 SFDVKD come from the germline V gene.

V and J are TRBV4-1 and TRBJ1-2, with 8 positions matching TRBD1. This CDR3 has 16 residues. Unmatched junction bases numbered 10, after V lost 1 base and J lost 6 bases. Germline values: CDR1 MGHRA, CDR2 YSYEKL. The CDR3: CASSQANVRQGNGYTF. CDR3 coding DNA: TGCGCCAGCAGCCAAGCGAACGTCCGACAGGGGAATGGCTACACCTTC.

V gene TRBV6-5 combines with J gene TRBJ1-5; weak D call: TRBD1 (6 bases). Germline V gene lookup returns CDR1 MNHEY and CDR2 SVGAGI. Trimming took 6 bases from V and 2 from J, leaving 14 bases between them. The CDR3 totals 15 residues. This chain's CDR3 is CASRPRGGGNQPQHF. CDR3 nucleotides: TGTGCCAGCAGACCCCGGGGGGGCGGCAATCAGCCCCAGCATTTT.

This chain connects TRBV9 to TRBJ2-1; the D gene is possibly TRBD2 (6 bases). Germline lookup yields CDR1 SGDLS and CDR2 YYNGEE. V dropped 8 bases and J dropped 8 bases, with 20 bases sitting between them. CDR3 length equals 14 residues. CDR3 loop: CASRRGINRDEQFF. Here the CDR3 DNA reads TGTGCCAGTCGGCGCGGGATTAATCGCGATGAGCAGTTCTTC.

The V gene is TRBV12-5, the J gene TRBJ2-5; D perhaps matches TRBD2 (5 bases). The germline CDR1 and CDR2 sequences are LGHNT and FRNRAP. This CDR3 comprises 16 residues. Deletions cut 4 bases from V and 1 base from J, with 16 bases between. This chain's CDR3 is CASGSTRTYPQETQYF. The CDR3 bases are TGTGCTAGTGGTTCTACTCGGACTTACCCCCAAGAGACCCAGTACTTC.

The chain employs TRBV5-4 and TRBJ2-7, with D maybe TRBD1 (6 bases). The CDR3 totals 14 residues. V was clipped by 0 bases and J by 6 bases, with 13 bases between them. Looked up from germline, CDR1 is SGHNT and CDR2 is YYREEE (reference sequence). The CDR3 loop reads CASSLGTVESEQYF. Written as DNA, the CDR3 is TGTGCCAGCAGCTTGGGGACAGTGGAGAGCGAGCAGTACTTC.

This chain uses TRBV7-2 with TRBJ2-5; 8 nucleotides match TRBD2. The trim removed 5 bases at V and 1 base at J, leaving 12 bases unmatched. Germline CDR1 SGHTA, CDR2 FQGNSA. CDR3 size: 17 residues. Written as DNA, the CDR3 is TGTGCCAGCAGCACACAACGGGGGGGCCGGGGCCAAGAGACCCAGTACTTC. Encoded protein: CASSTQRGGRGQETQYF.

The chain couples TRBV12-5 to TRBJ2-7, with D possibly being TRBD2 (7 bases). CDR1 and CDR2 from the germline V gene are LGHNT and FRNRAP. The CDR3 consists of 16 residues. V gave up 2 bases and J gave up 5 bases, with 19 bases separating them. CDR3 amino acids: CASGLLPPRGGNEQYF. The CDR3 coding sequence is TGTGCTAGTGGTTTGTTACCTCCCAGGGGAGGGAACGAGCAGTACTTC.

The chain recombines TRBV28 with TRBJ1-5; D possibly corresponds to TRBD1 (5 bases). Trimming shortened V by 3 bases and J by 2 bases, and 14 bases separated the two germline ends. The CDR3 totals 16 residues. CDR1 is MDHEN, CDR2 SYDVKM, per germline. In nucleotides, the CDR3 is TGTGCCAGCAGTTTGTCCAGGGTTTTTGGCAATCAGCCCCAGCATTTT. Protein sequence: CASSLSRVFGNQPQHF.